These T cell receptor beta chains were read from a single sample in a study of T cell responses to AZD1222 COVID-19 vaccine. Measured with immunoSEQ multiplex PCR; TCRdb has only the in-frame clones, and not every one. This table has 120,000 or so clones, approximately 90% appearing once. The material was peripheral blood, obtained on day 0 of AZD1222 vaccination. These receptor sequences come from an adult in good health. The CDR3 runs from the conserved cysteine through the conserved F or W. A D gene is named only where the DNA matches it firmly. Clone size appears in some rows only: once, few, many, or a class for an expanded clone.

j_gene: TRBJ1-5; d_gene: NA; v_gene: TRBV19; abundance: NA; CDR3aa: CASSGQFSNQPQHF; CDR3nt: TGTGCCAGTAGTGGACAGTTTAGCAATCAGCCCCAGCATTTT
j_gene: TRBJ2-5; d_gene: NA; v_gene: TRBV20-1; abundance: NA; CDR3aa: CSASYLYKGGETQYF; CDR3nt: TGCAGTGCTAGTTATCTCTATAAAGGGGGGGAGACCCAGTACTTC
j_gene: TRBJ1-6; d_gene: TRBD1; v_gene: TRBV27; abundance: NA; CDR3aa: CASSLNRGLNSPLHF; CDR3nt: TGTGCCAGCAGTTTGAACAGGGGGCTTAATTCACCCCTCCACTTT
j_gene: TRBJ2-7; d_gene: NA; v_gene: TRBV27; abundance: NA; CDR3aa: CASSRRAGEDEQYF; CDR3nt: TGTGCCAGCAGCCGGCGGGCAGGTGAAGACGAGCAGTACTTC
j_gene: TRBJ2-3; d_gene: TRBD1; v_gene: TRBV3-1/TRBV3-2; abundance: once; CDR3aa: CASSQDRGQGYTDTQYF; CDR3nt: TGTGCCAGCAGCCAAGACCGGGGACAGGGCTACACAGATACGCAGTATTTT
j_gene: TRBJ2-7; d_gene: TRBD2; v_gene: TRBV6-5; abundance: NA; CDR3aa: CASSSPSGGANEQYF; CDR3nt: TGTGCCAGCAGTTCCCCCAGCGGGGGGGCCAACGAGCAGTACTTC
j_gene: TRBJ2-7; d_gene: TRBD2; v_gene: TRBV6-5; abundance: NA; CDR3aa: CASRSTSTPSYEQYF; CDR3nt: TGTGCCAGCAGGTCGACTAGCACTCCTTCCTACGAGCAGTACTTC
j_gene: TRBJ1-2; d_gene: NA; v_gene: TRBV6-5; abundance: NA; CDR3aa: CASSYVQGGRMGYTF; CDR3nt: TGTGCCAGCAGTTACGTCCAGGGAGGGAGGATGGGCTACACCTTC
j_gene: TRBJ2-5; d_gene: TRBD2; v_gene: TRBV9; abundance: NA; CDR3aa: CASSGSSGVQETQYF; CDR3nt: TGTGCCAGCAGCGGCTCTAGCGGGGTTCAAGAGACCCAGTACTTC
j_gene: TRBJ2-2; d_gene: NA; v_gene: TRBV10-3; abundance: once; CDR3aa: CAISDGGGAVTGELFF; CDR3nt: TGTGCCATCAGTGATGGTGGAGGGGCGGTGACCGGGGAGCTGTTTTTT
j_gene: TRBJ1-4; d_gene: NA; v_gene: TRBV10-3; abundance: NA; CDR3aa: CAISESATGTNEKLFF; CDR3nt: TGTGCCATCAGTGAGTCCGCAACGGGAACTAATGAAAAACTGTTTTTT
j_gene: TRBJ1-6; d_gene: TRBD1; v_gene: TRBV28; abundance: NA; CDR3aa: CASLTGGAKTYNSPLHF; CDR3nt: TGTGCCAGCCTGACAGGGGGCGCAAAGACCTATAATTCACCCCTCCACTTT
j_gene: TRBJ1-2; d_gene: NA; v_gene: TRBV7-2; abundance: few; CDR3aa: CASTEAGVIGYTF; CDR3nt: TGTGCCAGCACAGAGGCAGGGGTAATCGGCTACACCTTC
j_gene: TRBJ1-5; d_gene: TRBD1; v_gene: TRBV27; abundance: NA; CDR3aa: CASRAGQGNWQPQHF; CDR3nt: TGTGCCAGCAGAGCTGGACAGGGGAATTGGCAGCCCCAGCATTTT
j_gene: TRBJ1-5; d_gene: NA; v_gene: TRBV2; abundance: NA; CDR3aa: CASTRGGGNQPQHF; CDR3nt: TGTGCCAGCACTAGAGGGGGGGGCAATCAGCCCCAGCATTTT
j_gene: TRBJ1-5; d_gene: TRBD1; v_gene: TRBV5-1; abundance: NA; CDR3aa: CASSLGTGVRQPQHF; CDR3nt: TGCGCCAGCAGCTTGGGTACAGGGGTAAGACAGCCCCAGCATTTT
j_gene: TRBJ1-1; d_gene: NA; v_gene: TRBV15; abundance: NA; CDR3aa: CATSRDSLDRLGTEAFF; CDR3nt: TGTGCCACCAGCAGAGATTCTCTCGACAGGTTGGGCACTGAAGCTTTCTTT
j_gene: TRBJ2-7; d_gene: TRBD1; v_gene: TRBV5-1; abundance: NA; CDR3aa: CASSLAGPGGRDEQYF; CDR3nt: TGCGCCAGCAGCTTGGCCGGACCAGGGGGTAGAGACGAGCAGTACTTC
j_gene: TRBJ1-6; d_gene: TRBD1; v_gene: TRBV6-5; abundance: NA; CDR3aa: CASTEQGENSPLHF; CDR3nt: TGTGCCAGCACAGAACAGGGGGAAAATTCACCCCTCCACTTT
j_gene: TRBJ2-5; d_gene: NA; v_gene: TRBV6-2/TRBV6-3; abundance: few; CDR3aa: CASSYGETQYF; CDR3nt: TGTGCCAGCAGTTACGGGGAGACCCAGTACTTC
j_gene: TRBJ2-5; d_gene: NA; v_gene: TRBV5-1; abundance: NA; CDR3aa: CASRVGGIETQYF; CDR3nt: TGCGCCAGCAGGGTAGGAGGGATAGAGACCCAGTACTTC
j_gene: TRBJ2-5; d_gene: NA; v_gene: TRBV20-1; abundance: NA; CDR3aa: CSPRRETQYF; CDR3nt: TGCAGCCCTCGGAGGGAGACCCAGTACTTC
j_gene: TRBJ1-5; d_gene: NA; v_gene: TRBV4-3; abundance: NA; CDR3aa: CASSQEAGQPQHF; CDR3nt: TGCGCCAGCAGCCAAGAGGCGGGTCAGCCCCAGCATTTT
j_gene: TRBJ2-5; d_gene: TRBD1; v_gene: TRBV6-5; abundance: once; CDR3aa: CASRTGAGYRETQYF; CDR3nt: TGTGCCAGCAGGACAGGGGCCGGGTATAGAGAGACCCAGTACTTC
j_gene: TRBJ1-1; d_gene: TRBD1; v_gene: TRBV10-3; abundance: NA; CDR3aa: CAISVTGENTEAFF; CDR3nt: TGTGCCATCAGTGTCACAGGGGAAAACACTGAAGCTTTCTTT
j_gene: TRBJ2-3; d_gene: TRBD1; v_gene: TRBV7-9; abundance: few; CDR3aa: CASSLGDSITDTQYF; CDR3nt: TGTGCCAGCAGCTTAGGGGACAGTATCACAGATACGCAGTATTTT
j_gene: TRBJ1-1; d_gene: TRBD1; v_gene: TRBV3-1/TRBV3-2; abundance: NA; CDR3aa: CASSQFLGQGVWSGNTEAFF; CDR3nt: TGTGCCAGCAGCCAATTTCTTGGGCAGGGGGTATGGTCTGGGAACACTGAAGCTTTCTTT
j_gene: TRBJ2-5; d_gene: NA; v_gene: TRBV7-2; abundance: NA; CDR3aa: CASSSVSETQYF; CDR3nt: TGTGCCAGCAGCTCCGTTAGTGAGACCCAGTACTTC
j_gene: TRBJ2-1; d_gene: TRBD2; v_gene: TRBV4-3; abundance: NA; CDR3aa: CASSQGNGGAPAEQFF; CDR3nt: TGCGCCAGCAGCCAAGGCAACGGGGGGGCCCCTGCTGAGCAGTTCTTC
j_gene: TRBJ1-2; d_gene: NA; v_gene: TRBV6-2/TRBV6-3; abundance: NA; CDR3aa: CASSYSTGQNYGYTF; CDR3nt: TGTGCCAGCAGTTACTCGACCGGACAAAACTATGGCTACACCTTC
j_gene: TRBJ1-2; d_gene: NA; v_gene: TRBV3-1/TRBV3-2; abundance: NA; CDR3aa: CASSQAGVGGYTF; CDR3nt: TGTGCCAGCAGCCAAGCCGGGGTGGGCGGCTACACCTTC
j_gene: TRBJ1-4; d_gene: NA; v_gene: TRBV6-6; abundance: NA; CDR3aa: CASSYVEGGVEKLFF; CDR3nt: TGTGCCAGCAGTTACGTAGAGGGGGGAGTAGAAAAACTGTTTTTT
j_gene: TRBJ2-4; d_gene: NA; v_gene: TRBV4-1; abundance: NA; CDR3aa: CASSQDSGADKNIQYF; CDR3nt: TGCGCCAGCAGCCAAGATTCGGGTGCGGACAAAAACATTCAGTACTTC
j_gene: TRBJ2-7; d_gene: NA; v_gene: TRBV7-8; abundance: NA; CDR3aa: CASSSLTLMGEQYF; CDR3nt: TGTGCCAGCAGCTCTTTGACCTTGATGGGCGAGCAGTACTTC
j_gene: TRBJ1-2; d_gene: NA; v_gene: TRBV7-3; abundance: once; CDR3aa: CASSLSQENGYTF; CDR3nt: TGTGCCAGCAGCTTATCCCAGGAGAATGGCTACACCTTC
j_gene: TRBJ1-1; d_gene: TRBD1; v_gene: TRBV18; abundance: NA; CDR3aa: CASSPYGQGLIWTEAFF; CDR3nt: TGTGCCAGCTCACCTTACGGACAGGGCCTAATCTGGACTGAAGCTTTCTTT
j_gene: TRBJ1-5; d_gene: TRBD1; v_gene: TRBV7-2; abundance: NA; CDR3aa: CASSLVTGGGNQPQHF; CDR3nt: TGTGCCAGCAGCTTAGTGACAGGGGGAGGCAATCAGCCCCAGCATTTT
j_gene: TRBJ1-1; d_gene: NA; v_gene: TRBV4-3; abundance: NA; CDR3aa: CASSQDRGYTEAFF; CDR3nt: TGCGCCAGCAGCCAAGATCGAGGGTACACTGAAGCTTTCTTT
j_gene: TRBJ1-3; d_gene: NA; v_gene: TRBV7-2; abundance: NA; CDR3aa: CASSAGAQSGNTIYF; CDR3nt: TGTGCCAGCAGCGCCGGGGCCCAATCTGGAAACACCATATATTTT
j_gene: TRBJ2-1; d_gene: NA; v_gene: TRBV4-3; abundance: once; CDR3aa: CASSLSRNNEQFF; CDR3nt: TGCGCCAGCAGCCTCTCGAGGAACAATGAGCAGTTCTTC
j_gene: TRBJ1-3; d_gene: NA; v_gene: TRBV5-1; abundance: NA; CDR3aa: CASSPGQIPSGNTIYF; CDR3nt: TGCGCCAGCAGCCCCGGACAGATTCCCTCTGGAAACACCATATATTTT
j_gene: TRBJ1-5; d_gene: TRBD1; v_gene: TRBV7-9; abundance: NA; CDR3aa: CASSSARDRVFGDQPQHF; CDR3nt: TGTGCCAGCAGCTCCGCCCGGGACAGGGTATTTGGAGATCAGCCCCAGCATTTT
j_gene: TRBJ1-3; d_gene: NA; v_gene: TRBV7-2; abundance: NA; CDR3aa: CASSLGAGSGNTIYF; CDR3nt: TGTGCCAGCAGCTTAGGTGCGGGATCTGGAAACACCATATATTTT
j_gene: TRBJ1-1; d_gene: TRBD1; v_gene: TRBV4-1; abundance: NA; CDR3aa: CASSPRGQGDVNTEAFF; CDR3nt: TGCGCCAGCAGCCCAAGGGGGCAGGGGGATGTGAACACTGAAGCTTTCTTT
j_gene: TRBJ2-7; d_gene: NA; v_gene: TRBV6-5; abundance: NA; CDR3aa: CASSLASGVGEQYF; CDR3nt: TGTGCCAGCAGTTTGGCCTCAGGGGTTGGCGAGCAGTACTTC
j_gene: TRBJ1-4; d_gene: NA; v_gene: TRBV6-5; abundance: NA; CDR3aa: CASSSDRPNEKLFF; CDR3nt: TGTGCCAGCAGTAGCGACCGGCCTAATGAAAAACTGTTTTTT
j_gene: TRBJ2-3; d_gene: TRBD2; v_gene: TRBV10-3; abundance: NA; CDR3aa: CAISEASGVLDTQYF; CDR3nt: TGTGCCATCAGTGAGGCTAGCGGGGTTTTAGATACGCAGTATTTT
j_gene: TRBJ2-1; d_gene: NA; v_gene: TRBV27; abundance: NA; CDR3aa: CASSLERYNEQFF; CDR3nt: TGTGCCAGCAGTTTAGAGAGGTACAATGAGCAGTTCTTC